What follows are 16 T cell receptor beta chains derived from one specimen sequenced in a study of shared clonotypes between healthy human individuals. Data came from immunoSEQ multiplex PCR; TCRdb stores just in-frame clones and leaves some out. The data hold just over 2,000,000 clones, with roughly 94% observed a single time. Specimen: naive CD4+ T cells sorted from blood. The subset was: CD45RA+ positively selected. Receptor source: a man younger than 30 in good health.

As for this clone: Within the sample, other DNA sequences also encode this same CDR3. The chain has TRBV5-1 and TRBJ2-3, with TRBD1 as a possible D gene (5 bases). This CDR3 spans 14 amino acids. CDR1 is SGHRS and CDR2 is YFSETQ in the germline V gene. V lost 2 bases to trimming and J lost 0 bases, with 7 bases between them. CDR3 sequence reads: CASSFPGSTDTQYF. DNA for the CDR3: TGCGCCAGCAGCTTCCCAGGGAGCACAGATACGCAGTATTTT. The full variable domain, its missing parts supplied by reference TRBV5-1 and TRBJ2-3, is KAGVTQTPRYLIKTRGQQVTLSCSPISGHRSVSWYQQTPGQGLQFLFEYFSETQRNKGNFPGRFSGRQFSNSRSEMNVSTLELGDSALYLCASSFPGSTDTQYFGPGTRLTVL.

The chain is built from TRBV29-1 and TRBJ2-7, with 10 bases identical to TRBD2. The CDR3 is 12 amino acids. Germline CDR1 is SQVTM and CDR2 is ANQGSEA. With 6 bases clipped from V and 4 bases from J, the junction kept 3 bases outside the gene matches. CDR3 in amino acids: CSVLTSGYEQYF. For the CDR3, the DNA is TGCAGCGTATTGACTAGCGGGTACGAGCAGTACTTC.

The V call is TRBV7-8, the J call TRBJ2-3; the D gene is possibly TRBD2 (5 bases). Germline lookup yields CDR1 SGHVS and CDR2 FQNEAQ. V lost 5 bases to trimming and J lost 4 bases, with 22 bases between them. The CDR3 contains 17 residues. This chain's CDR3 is CASSPRRRLAGPDTQYF. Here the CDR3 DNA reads TGTGCCAGCAGCCCACGGAGGCGGCTAGCAGGTCCAGATACGCAGTATTTT. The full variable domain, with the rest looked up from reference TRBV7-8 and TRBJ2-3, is GAGVSQSPRYKVAKRGQDVALRCDPISGHVSLFWYQQALGQGPEFLTYFQNEAQLDKSGLPSDRFFAERPEGSVSTLKIQRTQQEDSAVYLCASSPRRRLAGPDTQYFGPGTRLTVL.

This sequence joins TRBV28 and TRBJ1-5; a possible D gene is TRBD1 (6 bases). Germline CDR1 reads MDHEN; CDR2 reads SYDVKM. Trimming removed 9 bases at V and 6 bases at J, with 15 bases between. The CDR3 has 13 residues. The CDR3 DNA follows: TGTGCCAGTCTGGGGGCGCCGAGTCAGCCCCAGCATTTT. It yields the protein CASLGAPSQPQHF. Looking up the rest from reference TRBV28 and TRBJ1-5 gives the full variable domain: DVKVTQSSRYLVKRTGEKVFLECVQDMDHENMFWYRQDPGLGLRLIYFSYDVKMKEKGDIPEGYSVSREKKERFSLILESASTNQTSMYLCASLGAPSQPQHFGDGTRLSIL.

The CDR3 nucleotides read TGTGCCTGGAGTGACAGGGTCGCCTATAATTCACCCCTCCACTTT. Its translation: CAWSDRVAYNSPLHF. This rearrangement joins TRBV30 to TRBJ1-6, with D possibly matching TRBD1 (6 bases). Germline V gene lookup returns CDR1 GTSNPN and CDR2 SVGIG (reference sequence). The CDR3 length is 15 residues. Trimming took off 1 base at V and 2 bases at J, with 9 bases between the two ends. The whole variable domain, filled in from reference TRBV30 and TRBJ1-6, reads SQTIHQWPATLVQPVGSPLSLECTVEGTSNPNLYWYRQAAGRGLQLLFYSVGIGQISSEVPQNLSASRPQDRQFILSSKKLLLSDSGFYLCAWSDRVAYNSPLHFGNGTRLTVT.

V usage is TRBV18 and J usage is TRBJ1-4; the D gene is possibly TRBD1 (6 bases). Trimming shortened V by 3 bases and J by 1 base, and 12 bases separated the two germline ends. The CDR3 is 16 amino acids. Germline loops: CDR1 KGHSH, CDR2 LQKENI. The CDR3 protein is CASSPQIQGTNEKLFF. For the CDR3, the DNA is TGTGCCAGCTCACCCCAGATACAGGGAACTAATGAAAAACTGTTTTTT.

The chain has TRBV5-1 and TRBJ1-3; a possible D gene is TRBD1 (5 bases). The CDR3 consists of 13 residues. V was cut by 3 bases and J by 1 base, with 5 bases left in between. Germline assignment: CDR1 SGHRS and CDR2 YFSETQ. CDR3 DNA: TGCGCCAGCAGCTGGGGGTCTGGAAACACCATATATTTT. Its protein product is CASSWGSGNTIYF.

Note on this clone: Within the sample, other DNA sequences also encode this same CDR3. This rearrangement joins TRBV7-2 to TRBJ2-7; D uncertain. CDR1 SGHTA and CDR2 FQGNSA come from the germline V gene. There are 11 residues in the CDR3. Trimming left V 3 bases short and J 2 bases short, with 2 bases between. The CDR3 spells CASSLTYEQYF. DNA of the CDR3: TGTGCCAGCAGCTTGACCTACGAGCAGTACTTC.

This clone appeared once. The CDR3 here is CASSRDGSNQPQHF. The CDR3 nucleotides read TGTGCCAGCAGCCGGGACGGTAGCAATCAGCCCCAGCATTTT. This sequence joins TRBV7-2 and TRBJ1-5; D might be TRBD1 (5 bases). Trimming left V 5 bases short and J 0 bases short, with 8 bases between. Germline assignment: CDR1 SGHTA and CDR2 FQGNSA. The CDR3 runs 14 residues.

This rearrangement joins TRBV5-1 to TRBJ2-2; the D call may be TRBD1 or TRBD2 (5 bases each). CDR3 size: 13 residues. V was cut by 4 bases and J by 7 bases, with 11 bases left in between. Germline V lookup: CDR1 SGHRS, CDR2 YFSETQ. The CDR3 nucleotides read TGCGCCAGCAGCGAGGGACCGCGCGGGGAGCTGTTTTTT. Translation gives CASSEGPRGELFF.

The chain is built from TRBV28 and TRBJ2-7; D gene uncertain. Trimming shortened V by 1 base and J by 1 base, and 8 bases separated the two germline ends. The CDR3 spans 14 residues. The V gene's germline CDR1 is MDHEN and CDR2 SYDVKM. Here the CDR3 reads CASSLYDRSYEQYF. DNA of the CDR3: TGTGCCAGCAGTTTATATGACCGATCCTACGAGCAGTACTTC. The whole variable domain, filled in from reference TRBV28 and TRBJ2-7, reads DVKVTQSSRYLVKRTGEKVFLECVQDMDHENMFWYRQDPGLGLRLIYFSYDVKMKEKGDIPEGYSVSREKKERFSLILESASTNQTSMYLCASSLYDRSYEQYFGPGTRLTVT.

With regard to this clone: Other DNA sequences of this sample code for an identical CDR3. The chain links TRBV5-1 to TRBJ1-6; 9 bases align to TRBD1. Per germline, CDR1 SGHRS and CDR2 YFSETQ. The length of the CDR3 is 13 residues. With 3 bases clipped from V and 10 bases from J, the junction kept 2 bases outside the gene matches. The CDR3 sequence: CASSSGQGSPLHF. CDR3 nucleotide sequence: TGCGCCAGCAGCTCGGGACAGGGCTCACCCCTCCACTTT.

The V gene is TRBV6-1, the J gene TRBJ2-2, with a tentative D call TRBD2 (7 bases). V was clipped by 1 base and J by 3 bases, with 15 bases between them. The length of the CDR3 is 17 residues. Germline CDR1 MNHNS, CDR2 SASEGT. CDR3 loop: CASSEEVGGQDTGELFF. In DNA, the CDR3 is TGTGCCAGCAGTGAAGAAGTCGGGGGGCAGGACACCGGGGAGCTGTTTTTT.

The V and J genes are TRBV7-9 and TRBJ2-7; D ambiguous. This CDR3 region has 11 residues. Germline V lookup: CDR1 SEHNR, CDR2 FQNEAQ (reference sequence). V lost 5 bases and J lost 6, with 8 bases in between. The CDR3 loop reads CASSGRLEQYF. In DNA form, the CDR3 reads TGTGCCAGCAGCGGGCGTCTCGAGCAGTACTTC.

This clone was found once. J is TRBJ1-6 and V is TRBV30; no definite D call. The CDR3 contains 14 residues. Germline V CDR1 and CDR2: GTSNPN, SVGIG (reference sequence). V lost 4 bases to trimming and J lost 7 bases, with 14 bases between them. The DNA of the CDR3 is TGTGCCTGGAACCGGCAGCCCGACAATTCACCCCTCCACTTT. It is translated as CAWNRQPDNSPLHF.

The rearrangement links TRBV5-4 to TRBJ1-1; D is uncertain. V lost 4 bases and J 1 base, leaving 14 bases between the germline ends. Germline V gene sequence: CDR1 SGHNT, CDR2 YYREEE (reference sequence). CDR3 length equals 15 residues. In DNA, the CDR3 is TGTGCCAGCAGCCCGAACACTAATAAGAACACTGAAGCTTTCTTT. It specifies CASSPNTNKNTEAFF.